This T cell receptor (beta chain) appears in the sequencing data of a study of Siglec-9 on CD8 T cells in melanoma. Study-wide findings and caveats: An effector memory CD8+ T-cell subset seemingly accumulating in melanoma was reportedly marked and regulated by Siglec-9.

With regard to this clone: What it recognizes is unknown.

The germline V gene has CDR1 SGHVS and CDR2 FNYEAQ. The CDR3 is made up of 15 amino acids. V shed 0 bases and J shed 6 bases, with 13 bases lying between them. The table came from immunoSEQ multiplex PCR; TCRdb's copy has only in-frame clones and leaves some out. Of some 37,000 clones in the sample, around 82% were seen once. The sequence was collected from a human donor in good health. This chain uses TRBV7-6 with TRBJ2-3, with D possibly TRBD2 on 6 matching bases. The sequenced material came from Siglec-9- CD8+ T cells sorted from blood. The CDR3 nucleotides read TGTGCCAGCAGCTTAGCCCTAGCGAAGGGGGATACGCAGTATTTT. Its translation: CASSLALAKGDTQYF.